This record looks at one T cell receptor (beta chain) sequence and its context. What it binds is unknown. This specimen comes from a study of cytomegalovirus exposure and HLA in healthy donors. Study-level findings and limits: Later examination showed HLA-associated TCR beta chains had greater clonal expansion than equally common others.

60 Vbeta and 13 Jbeta primers were used in PCR. Original processing methods: Tens of millions of unique TCR beta chains, roughly 11 million of them shared, were counted by a later analysis. TCRdb keeps only in-frame clones here, not all; method: immunoSEQ multiplex PCR. Clone size and V and J calls were adopted from that table, with D and trimming inferred from the DNA. The table shows over 150,000 clones, with 65% to 85% occurring only once. The ends lost 3 bases at V and 4 bases at J; junction bases unmatched: 5. The CDR3 is 14 amino acids. Germline values: CDR1 ENHRY, CDR2 SYGVKD. The V and J genes are TRBV10-3 and TRBJ1-1; 7 bases are a match to TRBD1. This TCR was sampled from a man between 60 and 70 years old in good health and CMV-seronegative. Source material: PBMCs. The CDR3 sequence is CAISDLTGVTEAFF. DNA of the CDR3: TGTGCCATCAGTGACTTAACAGGGGTCACTGAAGCTTTCTTT.